This T cell receptor (beta chain) appears in the sequencing data of a study of neurological immune-mediated disorders. Unsorted libraries were generated from 2 million PBMCs. These cells had been stored in RNAlater at -80 C. Germline V gene data show CDR1 as LGHDT and CDR2 as YNNKEL (reference sequence). This CDR3 contains 15 residues. Trimming pared 1 base from V and 6 bases from J, leaving 10 bases between. A single run covered 15-18 subjects with over 190 million TCR-beta sequences. TCRdb re-derived calls from the 5' RACE reads in MiXCR, one entry per CDR3 protein. The data hold fewer than 60,000 distinct CDR3 sequences, with 10% observed a single time. This clonotype was observed at least ten times.

The rearrangement joins TRBV3-1 to TRBJ1-6, with D maybe TRBD1 (6 bases). The sample consisted of PBMCs. The source of this sequence is a man aged 65 to 79 with HTLV-1-associated myelopathy (HAM/TSP). For the CDR3, the DNA is TGTGCCAGCAGCCAAGCCTCCAGGGGTAATTCACCCCTCCACTTT. Translated, it gives CASSQASRGNSPLHF.